This T cell receptor beta chain was found in a study of shared clonotypes between healthy human individuals. At the level of the study: A donor's plate count was three for CD4 naive and three for CD4 memory; CD8 naive had two and CD8 memory one.

Assay: immunoSEQ multiplex PCR; the TCRdb copy retains only in-frame clones and omits some. This table holds some 2,000,000 clones, almost 96% found once. Overall study findings and caveats: Non-shared clonotypes had lower generation probabilities than those shared by all four donors. A handful of donors had 4% to 5% of their naive CD4 clonotypes in common.

Donors had no recently reported acute infections or vaccinations and were HIV-negative. The CDR3 covers 19 residues. The V gene end was trimmed by 0 bases and the J gene end by 1 base; junction bases not matched to a gene: 7. CDR1 is LNHNV, CDR2 YYDKDF, per germline (reference sequence). A word on this clone: Its target is unknown.

This clonotype originated in a man between 18 and 29 years old in good health. Source material: naive CD4+ T cells sorted from blood. Subset noted: CD45RA+ positively selected. The chain has TRBV15 and TRBJ2-1, with 12 bases aligning to TRBD2. The CDR3 coding sequence is TGTGCCACCAGCAGAGACCCGGGGACTAGCGGGTTGTCCTACAATGAGCAGTTCTTC. It is translated as CATSRDPGTSGLSYNEQFF.